This TCR beta chain was identified during a study of neurological immune-mediated disorders. Study results and limitations: Healthy controls had more TCR clonal expansion than multiple sclerosis, which showed the least, whereas HTLV-1-associated myelopathy showed the most. The absence of any CDR3 amino acid sequence shared by expanded clones across subjects suggests that repertoires were private in all groups.

cDNA synthesis was performed by 5'RACE with 10-nucleotide random UMIs. TCRdb analysed the 5' RACE reads with MiXCR anew, one entry per CDR3 protein. The table records more than 15,000 distinct CDR3 sequences, roughly 3.5% of them present only once. This clonotype was recorded many times. What it binds is not known. The CDR3 covers 16 residues. Germline-derived CDR1 and CDR2 are SGHAT and FQDESV (reference sequence). Deletions cut 5 bases from V and 0 bases from J, with 15 bases between. Sequenced input: CD8+ T cells from blood. The sequence was collected from a woman aged 40 to 55 in good health. The chain has TRBV11-1 and TRBJ2-3; no reliable D call. The CDR3, as DNA: TGTGCCAGCAGCCCAGAGGCTAGGCCTAGCACAGATACGCAGTATTTT. It encodes CASSPEARPSTDTQYF.